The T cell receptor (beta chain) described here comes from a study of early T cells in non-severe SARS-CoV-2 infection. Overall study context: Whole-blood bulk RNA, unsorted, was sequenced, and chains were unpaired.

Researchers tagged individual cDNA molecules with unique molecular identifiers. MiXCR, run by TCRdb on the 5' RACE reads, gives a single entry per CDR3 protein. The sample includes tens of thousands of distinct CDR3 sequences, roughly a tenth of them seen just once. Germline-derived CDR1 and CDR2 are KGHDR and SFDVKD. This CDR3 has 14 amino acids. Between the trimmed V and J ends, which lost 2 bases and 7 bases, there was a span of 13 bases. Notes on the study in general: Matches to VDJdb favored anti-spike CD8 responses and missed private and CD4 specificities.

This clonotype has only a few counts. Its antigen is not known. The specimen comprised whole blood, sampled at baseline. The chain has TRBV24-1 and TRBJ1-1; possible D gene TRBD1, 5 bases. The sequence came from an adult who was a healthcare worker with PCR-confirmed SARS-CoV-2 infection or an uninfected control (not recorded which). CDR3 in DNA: TGTGCCACCAGTGATTCCGACAGTCCTAATGAAGCTTTCTTT. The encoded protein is CATSDSDSPNEAFF.